The 21 T cell receptor beta chains presented below share a single source sample, sequenced in a study of regulatory T cells in long-lasting Graves disease. The time point: persistent/refractory GD, antithyroid drugs over 5 years with positive TRAb. Extracted PBMC RNA gave rise to the TCR library. iRepertoire HTBI primers and Arm-PCR of CDR3 regions built TCR beta libraries. TCRdb itself ran the multiplex PCR reads through MiXCR, one entry per CDR3 protein. The sample lists 300,000 to 500,000 distinct CDR3 sequences, under 25% occurring once. This specimen consisted of peripheral blood mononuclear cells (PBMCs), obtained when the disease was refractory, from a patient treated with antithyroid drugs. Source of these receptors: a female donor with Graves disease.

In its sample, this clonotype was seen a few times. The V and J genes are TRBV4-1 and TRBJ2-5; TRBD2 is a possible D gene (6 bases). CDR1 and CDR2 (germline): MGHRA, YSYEKL. Trimming stripped 6 bases from V and 4 bases from J, with 12 bases between. The CDR3 runs to 13 residues. The CDR3, as DNA: TGCGCCAGCAGTCTGGCGGGGCCAGAGACCCAGTACTTC. Protein sequence: CASSLAGPETQYF.

The chain carries TRBV19 and TRBJ2-4, with no clear D. Germline loops: CDR1 LNHDA, CDR2 SQIVND (reference sequence). The CDR3 spans 15 residues. Trimming shortened V by 1 base and J by 0 bases, and 7 bases separated the two germline ends. This chain's CDR3 is CASSIGYLAKNIQYF. The CDR3 coding sequence is TGTGCCAGTAGTATAGGTTATTTAGCCAAAAACATTCAGTACTTC.

The sample holds one count of this clonotype. This sequence joins TRBV19 and TRBJ1-6; 7 nucleotides agree with TRBD1. The germline CDR1 and CDR2 sequences are LNHDA and SQIVND (reference sequence). V was clipped by 10 bases and J by 10 bases; unmatched bases: 7. The CDR3 loop spans 12 amino acids. CDR3 protein: CATRGMDSPLHF. CDR3 nucleotides: TGTGCCACCAGGGGGATGGACTCACCCCTCCACTTT.

This chain uses TRBV19 with TRBJ2-2, with a possible D match to TRBD1 (5 bases). The CDR3 contains 13 residues. Germline V gene lookup returns CDR1 LNHDA and CDR2 SQIVND (reference sequence). The V gene lost 4 bases and the J gene lost 3 bases, with 6 bases spanning the gap. In DNA, the CDR3 is TGTGCCAGTAGTAGACAGCACACCGGGGAGCTGTTTTTT. This gives the protein CASSRQHTGELFF.

This clonotype was counted at least ten times. The rearrangement links TRBV28 to TRBJ2-7; a weak D match, TRBD2 (5 bases). The V gene lost 5 bases and the J gene lost 3 bases, with 14 bases spanning the gap. Per the germline V gene, CDR1 is MDHEN and CDR2 is SYDVKM. CDR3 length: 14 amino acids. The chain's CDR3 is CASSPLGADYEQYF. The CDR3 DNA sequence: TGTGCCAGCAGTCCCCTGGGAGCAGACTACGAGCAGTACTTC.

This clonotype was seen repeatedly, ten times or more. The rearrangement joins TRBV28 to TRBJ1-4; no clear D. This CDR3 spans 13 amino acids. V lost 10 bases to trimming and J lost 2 bases, with 11 bases between them. CDR1 and CDR2 from the germline V gene are MDHEN and SYDVKM. The CDR3 nucleotides are TGTGCCACTTCGCGCAGCACTAATGAAAAACTGTTTTTT. Translation: CATSRSTNEKLFF. Full variable domain (outside the CDR3, taken from reference TRBV28 and TRBJ1-4): DVKVTQSSRYLVKRTGEKVFLECVQDMDHENMFWYRQDPGLGLRLIYFSYDVKMKEKGDIPEGYSVSREKKERFSLILESASTNQTSMYLCATSRSTNEKLFFGSGTQLSVL.

This clonotype was seen a handful of times. V and J are TRBV7-2 and TRBJ2-3; 9 positions agree with TRBD2. CDR3 length: 17 amino acids. CDR1 and CDR2 (germline): SGHTA, FQGNSA. Trimming cost V 1 base and J 2 bases; bases outside gene matches: 7. The CDR3 bases are TGTGCCAGCAGCTTAGATGGGTTAGCGGGAGCCACAGATACGCAGTATTTT. Encoded protein: CASSLDGLAGATDTQYF.

A note on this clonotype: A much larger clone sits a single nucleotide away, making a read error possible. V gene TRBV3-1 combines with J gene TRBJ1-1; TRBD1 matches 7 bases. The CDR3 contains 13 residues. Germline loops: CDR1 LGHDT, CDR2 YNNKEL (reference sequence). In DNA, the CDR3 is TGTGCCAACAGCCGAAGACAGGGCACTGAAGCTTTCTTT. It yields the protein CANSRRQGTEAFF.

The chain joins TRBV7-2 to TRBJ2-7; D is perhaps TRBD2 (5 bases). The CDR3 spans 13 residues. Trimming removed 10 bases from V and 0 bases from J, with 13 bases in between. From germline, CDR1 is SGHTA and CDR2 FQGNSA. The CDR3 region has the DNA TGTGCCACCGAGGGCTGGAACTCCTACGAGCAGTACTTC. It codes for CATEGWNSYEQYF.

A remark on this clonotype: This could be a read error, since a much larger clone is one nucleotide away. This chain connects TRBV28 to TRBJ2-5, with TRBD2 matching over 12 bases. With V trimmed by 2 bases and J by 9 bases, 7 bases remained unmatched. The CDR3 covers 15 residues. Germline V lookup: CDR1 MDHEN, CDR2 SYDVKM. CDR3 in amino acids: CASSLISSGREAQYF. In nucleotides, the CDR3 is TGTGCCAGCAGTTTAATCTCTAGCGGGAGGGAGGCCCAGTACTTC.

The CDR3 sequence is CASSPPLDRGAFF. In DNA, the CDR3 is TGTGCCAGCAGCCCCCCGTTGGACAGGGGAGCTTTCTTT. V is TRBV7-9 and J is TRBJ1-1; 9 positions agree with TRBD1. The CDR3 has 13 residues. V trimming: 5 bases; J trimming: 10 bases; junction bases outside the gene matches: 8. Germline V gives CDR1 SEHNR, CDR2 FQNEAQ (reference sequence). Together with reference TRBV7-9 and TRBJ1-1, the CDR3 gives the full variable domain: DTGVSQNPRHKITKRGQNVTFRCDPISEHNRLYWYRQTLGQGPEFLTYFQNEAQLEKSRLLSDRFSAERPKGSFSTLEIQRTEQGDSAMYLCASSPPLDRGAFFGQGTRLTVV.

The chain couples TRBV12-3 or TRBV12-4 to TRBJ2-2; 8 bases align to TRBD1. V was clipped by 6 bases and J by 7 bases; unmatched bases: 4. The CDR3 covers 13 residues. The chain's CDR3 is CASSGQGIGELFF. The CDR3 DNA is TGTGCCAGCAGCGGACAGGGAATCGGGGAGCTGTTTTTT.

The gene calls are TRBV20-1 and TRBJ2-3, with 15 bases identical to TRBD2. The CDR3 has 15 residues. V lost 3 bases, J lost 4 bases, and 2 bases stayed unmatched. Germline V gene lookup returns CDR1 DFQATT and CDR2 SNEGSKA (reference sequence). The CDR3 sequence is CSARGLAGGADTQYF. Written as DNA, the CDR3 is TGCAGTGCTAGGGGACTAGCGGGAGGAGCAGATACGCAGTATTTT.

The V call is TRBV19, the J call TRBJ2-2, with TRBD2 matching 14 bases. The CDR3 has 17 residues. Germline V lookup: CDR1 LNHDA, CDR2 SQIVND (reference sequence). V lost 3 bases to trimming and J lost 5 bases; unmatched junction nucleotides: 5. Here the CDR3 DNA reads TGTGCCAGTAGTATTGGACTAGCGGGAGGAGGAACCGGGGAGCTGTTTTTT. Amino acids: CASSIGLAGGGTGELFF.

J is TRBJ1-1 and V is TRBV6-1; the D gene is possibly TRBD1 (6 bases). V lost 6 bases to trimming and J lost 5 bases, with 16 bases between them. CDR1 and CDR2 (germline): MNHNS, SASEGT. The CDR3 is 14 residues long. DNA of the CDR3: TGTGCCAGCAGCTTTCATACAGGGCGAACTGAAGCTTTCTTT. As protein: CASSFHTGRTEAFF.

In this sample, this clonotype turned up many times. The chain is built from TRBV30 and TRBJ2-6; no definite D call. Trimming left V 2 bases short and J 8 bases short, with 7 bases between. CDR1 is GTSNPN and CDR2 is SVGIG in the germline V gene (reference sequence). CDR3 length: 12 residues. CDR3: CAWSTGSNVLTF. The CDR3 DNA reads as TGTGCCTGGAGTACCGGCTCCAACGTCCTGACTTTC. Looking up the rest from reference TRBV30 and TRBJ2-6 gives the full variable domain: SQTIHQWPATLVQPVGSPLSLECTVEGTSNPNLYWYRQAAGRGLQLLFYSVGIGQISSEVPQNLSASRPQDRQFILSSKKLLLSDSGFYLCAWSTGSNVLTFGAGSRLTVL.

The rearrangement links TRBV7-9 to TRBJ1-6, with D uncertain. The germline CDR1 and CDR2 sequences are SEHNR and FQNEAQ (reference sequence). The CDR3 is made up of 14 amino acids. V was pared by 5 bases and J by 5 bases, with 10 bases between. CDR3 DNA: TGTGCCAGCAGCCAAGCCGTTCATAATTCACCCCTCCACTTT. Translating it yields CASSQAVHNSPLHF.

Comments on this clonotype: At one of its ends the junction is not consistent with the germline gene, which may arise from a read error. CDR3 bases: TGTGCCGGCAGTTTTACCCAGGGAGAGACCCAGTACTTC. This encodes CAGSFTQGETQYF. This sequence joins TRBV12-3 or TRBV12-4 and TRBJ2-5, with D possibly TRBD1 on 5 matching bases. The CDR3 is made up of 13 amino acids.

This clonotype turned up a few times. In DNA form, the CDR3 reads TGTGCCAGCAGCGGTGGTGCGGCAGGCCGCCACGAGCAGTACTTC. Translation: CASSGGAAGRHEQYF. The genes are TRBV7-2 and TRBJ2-7; D remains unclear. The CDR3 totals 15 residues. Per the germline V gene, CDR1 is SGHTA and CDR2 is FQGNSA. The V end lost 5 bases, the J end lost 5 bases, and 19 bases lay between the germline ends. Complete variable domain (other parts from reference TRBV7-2 and TRBJ2-7): GAGVSQSPSNKVTEKGKDVELRCDPISGHTALYWYRQSLGQGLEFLIYFQGNSAPDKSGLPSDRFSAERTGGSVSTLTIQRTQQEDSAVYLCASSGGAAGRHEQYFGPGTRLTVT.

The genes are TRBV5-1 and TRBJ1-2, with D perhaps matching TRBD1 (6 bases). Trimming removed 4 bases from V and 4 bases from J, with 23 bases in between. Germline CDR1 SGHRS, CDR2 YFSETQ. The CDR3 totals 17 residues. The DNA of the CDR3 is TGCGCCAGCAGCCTGACAGGAATGACAGACTTAACCTATGGCTACACCTTC. It translates to CASSLTGMTDLTYGYTF.

This chain uses TRBV30 with TRBJ2-7; 8 bases are shared with TRBD2. V trimming: 3 bases; J trimming: 0 bases; junction bases outside the gene matches: 7. Germline CDR1 is GTSNPN and CDR2 is SVGIG (reference sequence). The CDR3 consists of 15 residues. The CDR3 nucleotides read TGTGCCTGGAGAATCAGCGGGAGAAGCTCCTACGAGCAGTACTTC. Protein product: CAWRISGRSSYEQYF.